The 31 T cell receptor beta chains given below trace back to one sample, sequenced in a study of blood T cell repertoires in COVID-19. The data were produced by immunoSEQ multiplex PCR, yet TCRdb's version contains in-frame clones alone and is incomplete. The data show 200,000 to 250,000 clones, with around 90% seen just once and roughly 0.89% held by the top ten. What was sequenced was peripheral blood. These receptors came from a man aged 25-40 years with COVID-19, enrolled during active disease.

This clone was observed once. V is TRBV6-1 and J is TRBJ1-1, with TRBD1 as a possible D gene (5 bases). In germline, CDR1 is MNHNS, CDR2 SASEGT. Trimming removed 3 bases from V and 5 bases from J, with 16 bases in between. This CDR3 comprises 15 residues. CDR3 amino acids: CASSDPRVDRTEAFF. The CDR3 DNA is TGTGCCAGCAGTGATCCCAGGGTGGATAGGACTGAAGCTTTCTTT.

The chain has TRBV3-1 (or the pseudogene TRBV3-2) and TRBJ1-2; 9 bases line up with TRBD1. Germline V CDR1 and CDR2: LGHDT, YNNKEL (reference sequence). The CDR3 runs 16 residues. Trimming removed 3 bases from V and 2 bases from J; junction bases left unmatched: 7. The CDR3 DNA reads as TGTGCCAGCAGCCATCTCCCGGGACAGGGAAACTATGGCTACACCTTC. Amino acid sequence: CASSHLPGQGNYGYTF.

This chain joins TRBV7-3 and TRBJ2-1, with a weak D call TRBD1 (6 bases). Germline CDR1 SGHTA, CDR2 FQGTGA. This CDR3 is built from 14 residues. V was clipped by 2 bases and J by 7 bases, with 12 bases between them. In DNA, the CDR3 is TGTGCCAGCAGCTTATCAGGGGTGGGGAATGAGCAGTTCTTC. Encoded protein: CASSLSGVGNEQFF.

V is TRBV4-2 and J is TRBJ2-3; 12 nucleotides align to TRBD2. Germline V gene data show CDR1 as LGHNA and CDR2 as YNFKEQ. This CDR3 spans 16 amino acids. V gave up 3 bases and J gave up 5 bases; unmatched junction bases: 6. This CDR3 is CASSHNLAGGRDTQYF. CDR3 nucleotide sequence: TGTGCCAGCAGCCATAACCTAGCGGGGGGGAGAGATACGCAGTATTTT.

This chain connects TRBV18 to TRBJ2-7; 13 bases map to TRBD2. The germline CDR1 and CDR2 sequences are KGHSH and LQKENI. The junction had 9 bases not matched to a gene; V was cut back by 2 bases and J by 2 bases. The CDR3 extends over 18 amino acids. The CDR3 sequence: CASSPTSGGAGGTYEQYF. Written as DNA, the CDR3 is TGTGCCAGCTCACCAACTAGCGGGGGGGCCGGGGGAACCTACGAGCAGTACTTC.

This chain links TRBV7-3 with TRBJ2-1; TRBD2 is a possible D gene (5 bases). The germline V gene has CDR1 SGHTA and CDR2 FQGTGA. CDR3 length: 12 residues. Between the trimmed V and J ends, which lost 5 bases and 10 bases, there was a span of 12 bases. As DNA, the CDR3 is TGTGCCAGCAGCGATCCAGCGGAGGAGCAGTTCTTC. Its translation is CASSDPAEEQFF.

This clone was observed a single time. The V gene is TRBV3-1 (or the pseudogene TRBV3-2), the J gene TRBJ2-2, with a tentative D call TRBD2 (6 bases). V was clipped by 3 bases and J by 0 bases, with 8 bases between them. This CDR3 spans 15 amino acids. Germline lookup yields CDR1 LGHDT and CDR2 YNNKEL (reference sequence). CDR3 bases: TGTGCCAGCAGCCACCGGGGGACGAACACCGGGGAGCTGTTTTTT. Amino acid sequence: CASSHRGTNTGELFF.

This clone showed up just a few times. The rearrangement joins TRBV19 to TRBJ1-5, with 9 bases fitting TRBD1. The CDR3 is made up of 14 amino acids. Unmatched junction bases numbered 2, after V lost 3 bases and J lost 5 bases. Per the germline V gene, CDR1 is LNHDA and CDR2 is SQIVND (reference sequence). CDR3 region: CASSIRTGDQPQHF. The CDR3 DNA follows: TGTGCCAGTAGTATCAGGACAGGGGATCAGCCCCAGCATTTT.

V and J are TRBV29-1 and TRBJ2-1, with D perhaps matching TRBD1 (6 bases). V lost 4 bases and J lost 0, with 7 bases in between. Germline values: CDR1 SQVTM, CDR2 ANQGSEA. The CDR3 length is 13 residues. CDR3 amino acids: CSVGGGSYNEQFF. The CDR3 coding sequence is TGCAGCGTTGGAGGGGGCTCCTACAATGAGCAGTTCTTC.

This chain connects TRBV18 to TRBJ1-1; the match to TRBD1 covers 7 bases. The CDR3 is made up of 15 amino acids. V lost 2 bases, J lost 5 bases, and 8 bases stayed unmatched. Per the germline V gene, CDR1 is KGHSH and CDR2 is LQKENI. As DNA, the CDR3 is TGTGCCAGCTCACCAAATCGGGACAGTCGAACTGAAGCTTTCTTT. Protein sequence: CASSPNRDSRTEAFF.

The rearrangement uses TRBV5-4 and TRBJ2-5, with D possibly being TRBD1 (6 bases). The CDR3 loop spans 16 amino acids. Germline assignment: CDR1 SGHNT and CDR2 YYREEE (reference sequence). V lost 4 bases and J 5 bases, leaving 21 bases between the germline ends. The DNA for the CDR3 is TGTGCCAGCAGCCAGTACACCCAGGGGTGGAAGGAGACCCAGTACTTC. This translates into CASSQYTQGWKETQYF.

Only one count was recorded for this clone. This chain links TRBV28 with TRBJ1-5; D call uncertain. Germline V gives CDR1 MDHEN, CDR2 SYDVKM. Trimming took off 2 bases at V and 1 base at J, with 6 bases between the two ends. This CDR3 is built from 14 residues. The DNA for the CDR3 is TGTGCCAGCAGTTTAGCGGCGAGCAATCAGCCCCAGCATTTT. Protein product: CASSLAASNQPQHF.

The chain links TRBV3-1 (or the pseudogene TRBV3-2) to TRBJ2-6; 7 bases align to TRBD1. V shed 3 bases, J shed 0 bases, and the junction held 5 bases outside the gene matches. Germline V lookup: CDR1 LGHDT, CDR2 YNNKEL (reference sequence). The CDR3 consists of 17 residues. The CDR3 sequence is CASSQGQSSSGANVLTF. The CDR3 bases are TGTGCCAGCAGCCAGGGACAGAGCAGCTCTGGGGCCAACGTCCTGACTTTC.

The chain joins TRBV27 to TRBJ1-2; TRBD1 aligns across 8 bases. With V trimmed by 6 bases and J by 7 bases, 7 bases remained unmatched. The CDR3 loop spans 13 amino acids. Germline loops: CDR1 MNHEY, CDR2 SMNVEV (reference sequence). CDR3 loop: CASSPGQGGGYTF. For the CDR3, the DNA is TGTGCCAGCAGCCCCGGACAGGGAGGTGGCTACACCTTC.

The CDR3 loop reads CASSENGGEAFF. The CDR3 region has the DNA TGCGCCAGCAGTGAGAACGGGGGTGAAGCTTTCTTT. V and J are TRBV10-2 and TRBJ1-1; a possible D gene is TRBD1 (5 bases). The V end lost 2 bases, the J end lost 7 bases, and 8 bases lay between the germline ends. The CDR3 is 12 residues long. Germline CDR1 WSHSY, CDR2 SAAADI.

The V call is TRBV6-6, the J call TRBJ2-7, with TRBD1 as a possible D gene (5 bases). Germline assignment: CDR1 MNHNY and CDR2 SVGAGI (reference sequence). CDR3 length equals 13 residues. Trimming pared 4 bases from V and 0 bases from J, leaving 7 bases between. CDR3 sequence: CASSSQGSYEQYF. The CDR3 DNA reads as TGTGCCAGCAGTTCGCAGGGCTCCTACGAGCAGTACTTC.

The CDR3 protein is CASSENRASGGEQYF. The CDR3 region has the DNA TGTGCCAGCAGTGAAAATAGGGCTAGCGGGGGCGAGCAGTACTTC. The rearrangement uses TRBV6-1 and TRBJ2-7; 10 nucleotides line up with TRBD2. In germline, CDR1 is MNHNS, CDR2 SASEGT. V lost 2 bases and J lost 6; bases outside the gene matches: 7. The CDR3 contains 15 residues.

The CDR3 sequence: CASSIVAAATGNTIYF. In DNA form, the CDR3 reads TGTGCCAGTAGTATAGTGGCGGCAGCTACTGGAAACACCATATATTTT. This chain connects TRBV19 to TRBJ1-3, with no clear D. V lost 1 base and J lost 2, with 12 bases in between. CDR3 length: 16 amino acids. The V gene's germline CDR1 is LNHDA and CDR2 SQIVND (reference sequence).

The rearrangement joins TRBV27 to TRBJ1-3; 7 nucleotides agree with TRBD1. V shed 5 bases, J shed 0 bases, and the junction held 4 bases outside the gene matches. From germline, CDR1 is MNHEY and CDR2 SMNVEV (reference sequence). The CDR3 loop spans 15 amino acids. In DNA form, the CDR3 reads TGTGCCAGCAGTCCGCGGACAGGCTCTGGAAACACCATATATTTT. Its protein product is CASSPRTGSGNTIYF.

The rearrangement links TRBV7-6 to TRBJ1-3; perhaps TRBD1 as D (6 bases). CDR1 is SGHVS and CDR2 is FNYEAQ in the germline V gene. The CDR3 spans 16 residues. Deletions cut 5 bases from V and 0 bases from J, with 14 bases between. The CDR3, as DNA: TGTGCCAGCAGCCTAGGACAGATGAGCTCTGGAAACACCATATATTTT. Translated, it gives CASSLGQMSSGNTIYF.

This chain's CDR3 is CASSLDRRDTQYF. DNA for the CDR3: TGTGCCAGCAGCTTAGATCGGAGGGATACGCAGTATTTT. The chain has TRBV7-2 and TRBJ2-3, with D tentatively TRBD2 (5 bases). V gave up 1 base and J gave up 6 bases, with 8 bases separating them. Germline CDR1 SGHTA, CDR2 FQGNSA. CDR3 length: 13 amino acids.

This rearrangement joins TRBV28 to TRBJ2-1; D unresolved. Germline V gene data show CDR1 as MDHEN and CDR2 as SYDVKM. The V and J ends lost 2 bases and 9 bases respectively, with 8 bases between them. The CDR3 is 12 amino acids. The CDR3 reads CASSLSRGEQFF. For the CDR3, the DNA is TGTGCCAGCAGTTTAAGCCGTGGTGAGCAGTTCTTC.

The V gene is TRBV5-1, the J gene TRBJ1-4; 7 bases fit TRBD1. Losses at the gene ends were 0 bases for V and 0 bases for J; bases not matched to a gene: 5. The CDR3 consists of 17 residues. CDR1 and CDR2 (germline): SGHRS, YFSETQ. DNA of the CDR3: TGCGCCAGCAGCTTGGGAGGGACAGTTGCAACTAATGAAAAACTGTTTTTT. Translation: CASSLGGTVATNEKLFF.

The CDR3: CASSWRSEGPSGNTIYF. CDR3 bases: TGTGCCAGCAGCTGGCGCAGCGAGGGCCCCTCTGGAAACACCATATATTTT. The chain links TRBV5-6 to TRBJ1-3; D is ambiguous. Trimming removed 3 bases from V and 0 bases from J, with 16 bases in between. The CDR3 contains 17 residues. CDR1 is SGHDT and CDR2 is YYEEEE in the germline V gene. The whole variable domain, remainder taken from reference TRBV5-6 and TRBJ1-3, is DAGVTQSPTHLIKTRGQQVTLRCSPKSGHDTVSWYQQALGQGPQFIFQYYEEEERQRGNFPDRFSGHQFPNYSSELNVNALLLGDSALYLCASSWRSEGPSGNTIYFGEGSWLTVV.

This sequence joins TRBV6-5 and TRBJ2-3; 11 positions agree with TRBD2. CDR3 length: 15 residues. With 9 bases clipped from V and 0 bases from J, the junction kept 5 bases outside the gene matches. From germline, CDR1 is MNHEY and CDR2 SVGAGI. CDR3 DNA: TGTGCCAGTTCTTGGACTAGCGGGAGCACAGATACGCAGTATTTT. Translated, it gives CASSWTSGSTDTQYF.

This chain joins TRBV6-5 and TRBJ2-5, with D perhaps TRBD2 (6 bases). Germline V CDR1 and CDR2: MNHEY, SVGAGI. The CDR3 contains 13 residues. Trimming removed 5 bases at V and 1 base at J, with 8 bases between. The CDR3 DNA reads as TGTGCCAGCAGTCGGGACTCCCAAGAGACCCAGTACTTC. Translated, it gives CASSRDSQETQYF.

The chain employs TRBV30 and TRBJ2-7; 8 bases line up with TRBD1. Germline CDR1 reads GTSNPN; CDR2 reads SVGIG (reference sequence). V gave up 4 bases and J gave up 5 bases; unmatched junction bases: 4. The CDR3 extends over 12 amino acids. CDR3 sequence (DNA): TGTGCCTGGACGACAGGGGACGACGAGCAGTACTTC. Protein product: CAWTTGDDEQYF.

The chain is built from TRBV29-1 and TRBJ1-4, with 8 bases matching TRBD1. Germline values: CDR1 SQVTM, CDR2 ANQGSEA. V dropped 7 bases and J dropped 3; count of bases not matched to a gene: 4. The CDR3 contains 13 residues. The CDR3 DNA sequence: TGCAGCGGGCAGGGGGCGGCTAATGAAAAACTGTTTTTT. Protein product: CSGQGAANEKLFF.

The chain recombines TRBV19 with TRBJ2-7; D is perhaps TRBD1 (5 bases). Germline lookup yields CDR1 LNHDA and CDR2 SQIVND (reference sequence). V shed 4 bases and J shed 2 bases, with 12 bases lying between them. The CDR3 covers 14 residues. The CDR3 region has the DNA TGTGCCAGTAGTACCCGACAGTGGACCTACGAGCAGTACTTC. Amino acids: CASSTRQWTYEQYF.

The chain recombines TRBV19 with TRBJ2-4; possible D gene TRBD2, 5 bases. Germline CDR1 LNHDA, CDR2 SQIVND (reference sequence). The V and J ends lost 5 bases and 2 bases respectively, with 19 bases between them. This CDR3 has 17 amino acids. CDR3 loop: CASSSLLTRGSKNIQYF. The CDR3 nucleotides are TGTGCCAGTAGTTCTCTTTTGACTCGGGGATCCAAAAACATTCAGTACTTC.

Here the CDR3 DNA reads TGTGCCAGTACTAGGACGCGGGGGACTGAAGCTTTCTTT. Translating gives CASTRTRGTEAFF. The chain is built from TRBV19 and TRBJ1-1; the D gene is possibly TRBD1 (5 bases). This CDR3 is 13 amino acids long. V was clipped by 7 bases and J by 5 bases, with 14 bases between them. Germline lookup yields CDR1 LNHDA and CDR2 SQIVND (reference sequence).